The clone carrying this TCR beta chain has more than one count but fewer than ten. With 0 bases removed from V and 8 bases from J, the gap between germline ends came to 13 bases. Germline CDR1 is MNHEY and CDR2 is SVGAGI. This CDR3 contains 14 residues. These data come from a study of cytomegalovirus exposure and HLA in healthy donors. Primers: 60 Vbeta forward and 13 Jbeta reverse. Measured with immunoSEQ multiplex PCR; TCRdb has only the in-frame clones, and not every one. The repertoire consists of more than 150,000 clones, with about 90% occurring once and the leading ten covering about 0.21%. The specimen was PBMCs. This sequence originates from a girl under three years old in good health and CMV-seronegative. The chain joins TRBV6-5 to TRBJ1-1, with D uncertain. The CDR3 region is CASSYSRLAGEAFF. As DNA, the CDR3 is TGTGCCAGCAGTTACTCGAGATTGGCAGGAGAAGCTTTCTTT.